What follows describes a single T cell receptor (beta chain). CDR3 size: 16 residues. V lost 0 bases, J lost 4 bases, and 6 bases stayed unmatched. Germline V CDR1 and CDR2: SGHTA, FQGNSA. This entry comes from a study of blood T cell repertoires in COVID-19. About the study: COVID-19 samples from acute and convalescent phases originated in the United States, Italy and Spain.

Authors' methods: Using reference gene primer amplification, nucleated cell counts were estimated. Assay: immunoSEQ multiplex PCR; the TCRdb copy retains only in-frame clones and omits some. V and J calls and clone size are those listed in that table; D and trimming were worked out from the DNA. The sample carries more than 15,000 clones, around 83% recorded once. Sample: peripheral blood. The TCR comes from a man aged 55-75 years with acute or convalescent COVID-19. This chain uses TRBV7-2 with TRBJ2-1, with 7 bases identical to TRBD2. CDR3 sequence reads: CASSLAASGPYNEQFF. The CDR3 DNA reads as TGTGCCAGCAGCTTAGCGGCTAGCGGACCTTACAATGAGCAGTTCTTC.